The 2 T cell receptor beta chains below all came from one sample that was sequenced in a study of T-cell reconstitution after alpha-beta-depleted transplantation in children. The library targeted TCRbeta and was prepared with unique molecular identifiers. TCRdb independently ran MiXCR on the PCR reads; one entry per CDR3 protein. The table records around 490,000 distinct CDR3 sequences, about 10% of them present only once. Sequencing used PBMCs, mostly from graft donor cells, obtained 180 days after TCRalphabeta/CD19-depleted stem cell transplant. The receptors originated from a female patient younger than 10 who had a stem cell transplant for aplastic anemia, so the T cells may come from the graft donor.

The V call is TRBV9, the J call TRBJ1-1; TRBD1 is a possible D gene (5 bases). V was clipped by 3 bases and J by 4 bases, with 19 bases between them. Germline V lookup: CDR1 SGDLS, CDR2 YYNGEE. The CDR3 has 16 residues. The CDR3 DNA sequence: TGTGCCAGCAGCGACCGAACCACAGGCATCACCACTGAAGCTTTCTTT. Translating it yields CASSDRTTGITTEAFF.

Here the CDR3 reads CARARGQRAYEQYF. Here the CDR3 DNA reads TGTGCCAGGGCCAGAGGACAGCGCGCCTACGAGCAGTACTTC. The chain uses TRBV25-1 and TRBJ2-7, with D tentatively TRBD1 (6 bases). The CDR3 runs 14 residues. Germline V gene lookup returns CDR1 MGHDK and CDR2 SYGVNS. The V gene lost 9 bases and the J gene lost 2 bases, with 17 bases spanning the gap.